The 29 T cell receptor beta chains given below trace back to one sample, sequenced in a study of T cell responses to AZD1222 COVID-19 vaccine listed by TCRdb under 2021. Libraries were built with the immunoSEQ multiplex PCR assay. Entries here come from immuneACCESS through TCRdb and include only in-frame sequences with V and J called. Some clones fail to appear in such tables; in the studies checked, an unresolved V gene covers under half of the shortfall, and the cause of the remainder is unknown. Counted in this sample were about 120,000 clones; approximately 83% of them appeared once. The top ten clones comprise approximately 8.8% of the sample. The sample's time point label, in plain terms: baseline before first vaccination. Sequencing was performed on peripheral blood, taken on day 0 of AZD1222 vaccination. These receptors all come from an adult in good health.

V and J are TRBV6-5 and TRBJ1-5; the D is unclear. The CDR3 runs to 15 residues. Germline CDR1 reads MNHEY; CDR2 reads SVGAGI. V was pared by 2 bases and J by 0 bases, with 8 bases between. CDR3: CASSYAANSNQPQHF. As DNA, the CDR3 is TGTGCCAGCAGTTACGCAGCAAATAGCAATCAGCCCCAGCATTTT.

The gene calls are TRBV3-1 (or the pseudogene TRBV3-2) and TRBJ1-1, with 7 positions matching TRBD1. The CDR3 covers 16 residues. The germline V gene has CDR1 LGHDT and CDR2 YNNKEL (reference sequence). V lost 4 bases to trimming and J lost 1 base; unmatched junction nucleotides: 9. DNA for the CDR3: TGTGCCAGCAGCCGAACTACAGGGGTAGGGAACACTGAAGCTTTCTTT. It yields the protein CASSRTTGVGNTEAFF.

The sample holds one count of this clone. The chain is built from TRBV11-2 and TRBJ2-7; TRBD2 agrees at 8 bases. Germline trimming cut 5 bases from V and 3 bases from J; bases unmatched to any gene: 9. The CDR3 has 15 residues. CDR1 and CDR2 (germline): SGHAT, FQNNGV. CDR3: CASSPQTSDLYEQYF. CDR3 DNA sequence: TGTGCCAGCAGCCCCCAGACTAGCGACCTCTACGAGCAGTACTTC. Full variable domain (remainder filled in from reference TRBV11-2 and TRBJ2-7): EAGVAQSPRYKIIEKRQSVAFWCNPISGHATLYWYQQILGQGPKLLIQFQNNGVVDDSQLPKDRFSAERLKGVDSTLKIQPAKLEDSAVYLCASSPQTSDLYEQYFGPGTRLTVT.

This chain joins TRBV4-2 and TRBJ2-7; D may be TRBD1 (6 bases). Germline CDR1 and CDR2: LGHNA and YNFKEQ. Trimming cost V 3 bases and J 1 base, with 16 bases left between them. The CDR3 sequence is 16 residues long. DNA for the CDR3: TGTGCCAGCAGCCAGGGAAGACAGGAACTTTCCTACGAGCAGTACTTC. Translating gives CASSQGRQELSYEQYF.

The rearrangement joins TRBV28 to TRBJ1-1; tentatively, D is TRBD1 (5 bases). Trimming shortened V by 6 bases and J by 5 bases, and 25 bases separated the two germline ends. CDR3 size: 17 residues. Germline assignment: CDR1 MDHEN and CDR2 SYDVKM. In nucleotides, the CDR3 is TGTGCCAGCAGCTACCCGGCGGGGAGGGGAGTTCGGACTGAAGCTTTCTTT. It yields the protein CASSYPAGRGVRTEAFF.

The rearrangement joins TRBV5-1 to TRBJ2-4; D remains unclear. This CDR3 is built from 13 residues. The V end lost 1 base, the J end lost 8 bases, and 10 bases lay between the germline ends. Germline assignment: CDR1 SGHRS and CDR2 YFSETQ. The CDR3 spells CASSLSRVDIQYF. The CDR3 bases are TGCGCCAGCAGCTTGAGTAGGGTGGACATTCAGTACTTC.

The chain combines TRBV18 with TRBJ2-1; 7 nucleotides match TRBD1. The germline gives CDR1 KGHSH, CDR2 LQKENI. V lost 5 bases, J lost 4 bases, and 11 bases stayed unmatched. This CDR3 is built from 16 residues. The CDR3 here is CASSYGTTGHYNEQFF. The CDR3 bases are TGTGCCAGCTCATACGGAACGACAGGGCATTACAATGAGCAGTTCTTC. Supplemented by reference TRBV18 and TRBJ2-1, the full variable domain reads NAGVMQNPRHLVRRRGQEARLRCSPMKGHSHVYWYRQLPEEGLKFMVYLQKENIIDESGMPKERFSAEFPKEGPSILRIQQVVRGDSAAYFCASSYGTTGHYNEQFFGPGTRLTVL.

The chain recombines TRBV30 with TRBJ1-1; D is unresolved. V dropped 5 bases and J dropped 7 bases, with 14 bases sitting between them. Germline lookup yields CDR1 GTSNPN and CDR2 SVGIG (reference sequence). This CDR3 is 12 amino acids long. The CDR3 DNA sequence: TGTGCCTGGTCTCTGGGGTTAATTGAAGCTTTCTTT. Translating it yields CAWSLGLIEAFF.

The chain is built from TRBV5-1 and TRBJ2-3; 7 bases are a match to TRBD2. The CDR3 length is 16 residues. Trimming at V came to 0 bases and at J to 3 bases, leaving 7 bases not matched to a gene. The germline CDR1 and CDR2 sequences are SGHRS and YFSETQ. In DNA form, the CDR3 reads TGCGCCAGCAGCTTGGGGGACGGGGGGTCAACAGATACGCAGTATTTT. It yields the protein CASSLGDGGSTDTQYF. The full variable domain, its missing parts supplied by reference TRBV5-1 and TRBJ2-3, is KAGVTQTPRYLIKTRGQQVTLSCSPISGHRSVSWYQQTPGQGLQFLFEYFSETQRNKGNFPGRFSGRQFSNSRSEMNVSTLELGDSALYLCASSLGDGGSTDTQYFGPGTRLTVL.

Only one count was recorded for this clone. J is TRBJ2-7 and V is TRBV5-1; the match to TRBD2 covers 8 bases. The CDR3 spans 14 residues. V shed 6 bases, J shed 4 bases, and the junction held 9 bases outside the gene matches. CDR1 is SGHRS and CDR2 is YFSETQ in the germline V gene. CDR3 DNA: TGCGCCAGCATGAGCGGGAGCCCGGCTTACGAGCAGTACTTC. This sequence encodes CASMSGSPAYEQYF. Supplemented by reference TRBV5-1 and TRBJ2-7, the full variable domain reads KAGVTQTPRYLIKTRGQQVTLSCSPISGHRSVSWYQQTPGQGLQFLFEYFSETQRNKGNFPGRFSGRQFSNSRSEMNVSTLELGDSALYLCASMSGSPAYEQYFGPGTRLTVT.

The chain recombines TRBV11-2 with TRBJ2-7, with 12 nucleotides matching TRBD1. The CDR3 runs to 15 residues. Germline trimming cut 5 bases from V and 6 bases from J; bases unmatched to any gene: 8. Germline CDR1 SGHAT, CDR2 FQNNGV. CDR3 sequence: CASSSGTGGRGEQYF. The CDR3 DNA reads TGTGCCAGCAGCAGCGGGACAGGGGGCAGGGGCGAGCAGTACTTC.

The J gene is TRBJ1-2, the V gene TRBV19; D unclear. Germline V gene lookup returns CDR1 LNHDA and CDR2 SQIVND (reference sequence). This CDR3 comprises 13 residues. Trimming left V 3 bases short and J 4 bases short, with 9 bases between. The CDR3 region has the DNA TGTGCCAGTAGTATCGAGGTTTCCTATGGCTACACCTTC. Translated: CASSIEVSYGYTF.

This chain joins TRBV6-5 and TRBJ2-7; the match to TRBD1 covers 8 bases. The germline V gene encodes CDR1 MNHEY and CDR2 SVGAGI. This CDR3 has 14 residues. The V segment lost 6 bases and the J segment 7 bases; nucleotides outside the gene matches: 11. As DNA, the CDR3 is TGTGCCAGCAGGACAGGGGCCTCTTCGGGTGAGCAGTACTTC. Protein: CASRTGASSGEQYF.

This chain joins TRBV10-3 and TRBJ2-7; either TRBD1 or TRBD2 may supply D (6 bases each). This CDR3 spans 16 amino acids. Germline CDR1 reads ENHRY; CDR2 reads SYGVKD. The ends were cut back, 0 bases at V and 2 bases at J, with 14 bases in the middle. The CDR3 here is CAISESSTGRTYEQYF. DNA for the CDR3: TGTGCCATCAGTGAGTCGTCAACAGGGAGGACCTACGAGCAGTACTTC.

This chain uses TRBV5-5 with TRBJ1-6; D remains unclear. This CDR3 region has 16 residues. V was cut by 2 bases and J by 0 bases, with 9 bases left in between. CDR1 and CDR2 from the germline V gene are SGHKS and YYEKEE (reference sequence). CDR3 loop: CASSFGPSSYNSPLHF. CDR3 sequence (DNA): TGTGCCAGCAGCTTCGGACCGAGCTCCTATAATTCACCCCTCCACTTT.

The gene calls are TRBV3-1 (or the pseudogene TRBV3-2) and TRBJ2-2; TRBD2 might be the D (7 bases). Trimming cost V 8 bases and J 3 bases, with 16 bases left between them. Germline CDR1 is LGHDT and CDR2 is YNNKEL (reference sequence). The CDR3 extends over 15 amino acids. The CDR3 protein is CASLGGARDTGELFF. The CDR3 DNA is TGTGCCAGCTTGGGGGGGGCCCGGGACACCGGGGAGCTGTTTTTT.

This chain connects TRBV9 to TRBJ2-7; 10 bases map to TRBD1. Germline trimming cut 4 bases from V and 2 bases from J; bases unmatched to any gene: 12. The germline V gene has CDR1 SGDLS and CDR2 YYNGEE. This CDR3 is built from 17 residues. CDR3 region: CASSYGTGERGAYEQYF. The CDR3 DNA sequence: TGTGCCAGCAGCTACGGGACAGGGGAACGGGGGGCCTACGAGCAGTACTTC.

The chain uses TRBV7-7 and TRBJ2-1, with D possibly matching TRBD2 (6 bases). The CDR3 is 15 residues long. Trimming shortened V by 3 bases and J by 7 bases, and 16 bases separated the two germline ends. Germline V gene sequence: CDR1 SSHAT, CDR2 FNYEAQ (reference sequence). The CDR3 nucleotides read TGTGCCAGCAGCTTCTCTTTGGCGGGGTCGAATGAGCAGTTCTTC. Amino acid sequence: CASSFSLAGSNEQFF.

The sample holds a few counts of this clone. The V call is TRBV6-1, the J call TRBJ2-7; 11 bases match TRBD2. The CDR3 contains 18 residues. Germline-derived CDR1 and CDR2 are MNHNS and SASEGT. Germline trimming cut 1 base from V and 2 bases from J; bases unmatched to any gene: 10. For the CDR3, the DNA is TGTGCCAGCAGTGAAGGCACTAGCGGGGGAGGCTACCCCTACGAGCAGTACTTC. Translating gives CASSEGTSGGGYPYEQYF.

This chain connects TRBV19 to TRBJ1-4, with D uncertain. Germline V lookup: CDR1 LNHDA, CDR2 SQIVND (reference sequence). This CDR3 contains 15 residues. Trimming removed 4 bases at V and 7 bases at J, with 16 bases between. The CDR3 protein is CASSTMLFVSEKLFF. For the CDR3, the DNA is TGTGCCAGTAGTACGATGCTTTTCGTGAGTGAAAAACTGTTTTTT.

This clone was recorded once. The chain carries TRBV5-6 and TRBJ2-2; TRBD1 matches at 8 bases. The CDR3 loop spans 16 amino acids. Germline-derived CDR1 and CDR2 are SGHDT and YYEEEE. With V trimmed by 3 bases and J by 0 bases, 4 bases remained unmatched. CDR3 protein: CASSSLDRANTGELFF. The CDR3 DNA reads TGTGCCAGCAGCTCCTTGGACAGGGCGAACACCGGGGAGCTGTTTTTT.

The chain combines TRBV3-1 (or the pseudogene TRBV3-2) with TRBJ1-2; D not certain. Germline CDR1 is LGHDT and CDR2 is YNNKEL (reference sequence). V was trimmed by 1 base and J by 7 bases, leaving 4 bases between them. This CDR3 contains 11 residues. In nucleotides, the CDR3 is TGTGCCAGCAGCCAAGGAGTTGGCTACACCTTC. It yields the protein CASSQGVGYTF.

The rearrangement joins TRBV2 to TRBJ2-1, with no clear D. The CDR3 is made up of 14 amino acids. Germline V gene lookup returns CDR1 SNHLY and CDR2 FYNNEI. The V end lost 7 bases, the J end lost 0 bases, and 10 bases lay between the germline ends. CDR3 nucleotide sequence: TGTGCCAGCACTTTATTAGGCTCCTACAATGAGCAGTTCTTC. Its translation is CASTLLGSYNEQFF.

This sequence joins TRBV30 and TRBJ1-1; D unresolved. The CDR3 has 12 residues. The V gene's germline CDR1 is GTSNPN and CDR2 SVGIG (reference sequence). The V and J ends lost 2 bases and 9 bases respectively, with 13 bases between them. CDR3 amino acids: CAWSSSGIQAFF. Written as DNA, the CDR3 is TGTGCCTGGAGTTCATCCGGGATCCAAGCTTTCTTT. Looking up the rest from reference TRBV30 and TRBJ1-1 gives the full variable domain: SQTIHQWPATLVQPVGSPLSLECTVEGTSNPNLYWYRQAAGRGLQLLFYSVGIGQISSEVPQNLSASRPQDRQFILSSKKLLLSDSGFYLCAWSSSGIQAFFGQGTRLTVV.

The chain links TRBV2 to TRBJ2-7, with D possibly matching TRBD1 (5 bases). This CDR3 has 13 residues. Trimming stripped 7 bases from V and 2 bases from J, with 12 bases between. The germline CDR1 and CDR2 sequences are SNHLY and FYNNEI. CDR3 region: CASKTALPYEQYF. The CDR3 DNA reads TGTGCCAGCAAGACAGCCCTCCCCTACGAGCAGTACTTC.

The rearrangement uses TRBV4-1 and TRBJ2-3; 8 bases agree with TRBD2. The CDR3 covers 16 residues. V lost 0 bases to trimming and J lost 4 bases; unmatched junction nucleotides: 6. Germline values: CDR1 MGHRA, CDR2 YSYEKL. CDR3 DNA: TGCGCCAGCAGCCAAGAACCGGGGGGGGGAGCAGATACGCAGTATTTT. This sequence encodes CASSQEPGGGADTQYF.

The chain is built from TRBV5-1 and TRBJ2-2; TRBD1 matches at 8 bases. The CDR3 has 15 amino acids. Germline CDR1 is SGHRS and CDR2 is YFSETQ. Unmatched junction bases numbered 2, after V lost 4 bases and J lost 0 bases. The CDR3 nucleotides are TGCGCCAGCAGCCAGGACAGGGCGAACACCGGGGAGCTGTTTTTT. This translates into CASSQDRANTGELFF. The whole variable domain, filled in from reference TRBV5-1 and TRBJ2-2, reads KAGVTQTPRYLIKTRGQQVTLSCSPISGHRSVSWYQQTPGQGLQFLFEYFSETQRNKGNFPGRFSGRQFSNSRSEMNVSTLELGDSALYLCASSQDRANTGELFFGEGSRLTVL.

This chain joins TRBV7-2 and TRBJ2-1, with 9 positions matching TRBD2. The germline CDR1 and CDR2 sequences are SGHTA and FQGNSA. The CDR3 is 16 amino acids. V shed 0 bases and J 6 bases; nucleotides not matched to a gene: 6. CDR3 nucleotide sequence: TGTGCCAGCAGCTTAGCCTCTAGCGGGAATAGCAATGAGCAGTTCTTC. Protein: CASSLASSGNSNEQFF.

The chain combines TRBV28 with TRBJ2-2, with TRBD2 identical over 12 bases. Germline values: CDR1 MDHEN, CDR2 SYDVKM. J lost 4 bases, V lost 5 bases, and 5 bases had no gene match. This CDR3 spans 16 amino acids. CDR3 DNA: TGTGCCAGCAGTGTCACTAGCGGGGGGCGCACCGGGGAGCTGTTTTTT. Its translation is CASSVTSGGRTGELFF.